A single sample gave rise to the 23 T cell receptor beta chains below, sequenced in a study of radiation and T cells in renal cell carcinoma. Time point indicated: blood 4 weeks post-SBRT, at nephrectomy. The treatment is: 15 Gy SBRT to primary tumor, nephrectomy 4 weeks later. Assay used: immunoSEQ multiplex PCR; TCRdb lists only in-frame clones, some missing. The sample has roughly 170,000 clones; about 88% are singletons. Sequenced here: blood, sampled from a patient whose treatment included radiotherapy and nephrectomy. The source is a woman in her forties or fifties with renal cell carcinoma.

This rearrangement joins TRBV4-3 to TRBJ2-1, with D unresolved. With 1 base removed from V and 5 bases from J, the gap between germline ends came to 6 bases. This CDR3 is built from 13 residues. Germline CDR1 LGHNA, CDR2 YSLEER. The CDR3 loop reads CASSQGGNNEQFF. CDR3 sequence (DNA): TGCGCCAGCAGCCAAGGTGGTAACAATGAGCAGTTCTTC.

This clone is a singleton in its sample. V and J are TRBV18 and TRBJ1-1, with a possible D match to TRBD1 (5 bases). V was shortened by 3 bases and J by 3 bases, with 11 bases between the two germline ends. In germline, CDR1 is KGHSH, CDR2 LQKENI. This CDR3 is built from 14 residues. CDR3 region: CASSPLRGDTEAFF. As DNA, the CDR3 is TGTGCCAGCTCACCTCTTAGAGGGGACACTGAAGCTTTCTTT. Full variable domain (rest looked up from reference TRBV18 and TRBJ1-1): NAGVMQNPRHLVRRRGQEARLRCSPMKGHSHVYWYRQLPEEGLKFMVYLQKENIIDESGMPKERFSAEFPKEGPSILRIQQVVRGDSAAYFCASSPLRGDTEAFFGQGTRLTVV.

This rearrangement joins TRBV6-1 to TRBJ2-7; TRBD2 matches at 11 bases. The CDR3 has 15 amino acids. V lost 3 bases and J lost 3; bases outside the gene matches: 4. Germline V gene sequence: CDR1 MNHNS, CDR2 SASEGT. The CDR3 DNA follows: TGTGCCAGCAGTGAGACTAGCGGGGCCTTCTACGAGCAGTACTTC. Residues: CASSETSGAFYEQYF.

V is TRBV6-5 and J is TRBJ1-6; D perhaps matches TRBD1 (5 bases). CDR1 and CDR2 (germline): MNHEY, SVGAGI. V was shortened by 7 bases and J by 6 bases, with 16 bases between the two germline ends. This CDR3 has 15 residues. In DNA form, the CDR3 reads TGTGCCAGCAAGGGGACCTGGCGGCTTAATTCACCCCTCCACTTT. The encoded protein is CASKGTWRLNSPLHF.

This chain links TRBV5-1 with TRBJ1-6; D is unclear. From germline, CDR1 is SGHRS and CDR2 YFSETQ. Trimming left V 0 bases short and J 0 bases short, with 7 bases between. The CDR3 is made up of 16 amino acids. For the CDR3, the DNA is TGCGCCAGCAGCTTGGGAAGGAGCTCCTATAATTCACCCCTCCACTTT. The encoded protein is CASSLGRSSYNSPLHF.

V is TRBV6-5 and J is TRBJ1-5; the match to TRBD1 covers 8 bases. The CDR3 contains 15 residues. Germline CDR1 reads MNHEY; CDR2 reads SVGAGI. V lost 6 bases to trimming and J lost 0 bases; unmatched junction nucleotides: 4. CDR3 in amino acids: CASRPDRASNQPQHF. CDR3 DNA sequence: TGTGCCAGCAGACCGGACAGGGCTAGCAATCAGCCCCAGCATTTT.

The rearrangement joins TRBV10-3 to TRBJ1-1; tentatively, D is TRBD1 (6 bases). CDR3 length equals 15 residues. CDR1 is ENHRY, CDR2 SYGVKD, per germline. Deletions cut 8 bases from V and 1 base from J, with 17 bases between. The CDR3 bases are TGTGCCATCTCCTCACAAGGGGGTGAGAACACTGAAGCTTTCTTT. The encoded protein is CAISSQGGENTEAFF.

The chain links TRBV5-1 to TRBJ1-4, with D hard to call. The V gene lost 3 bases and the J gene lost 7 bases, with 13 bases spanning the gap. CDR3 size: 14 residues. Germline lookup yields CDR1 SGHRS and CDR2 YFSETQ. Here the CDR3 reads CASSSPGNSEKLFF. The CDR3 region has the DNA TGCGCCAGCAGCTCCCCCGGGAACAGTGAAAAACTGTTTTTT.

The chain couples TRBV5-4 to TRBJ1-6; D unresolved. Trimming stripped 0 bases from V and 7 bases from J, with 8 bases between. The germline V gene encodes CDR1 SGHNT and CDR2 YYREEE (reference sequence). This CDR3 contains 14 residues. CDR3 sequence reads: CASSLAASNSPLHF. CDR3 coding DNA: TGTGCCAGCAGCTTGGCCGCCAGCAATTCACCCCTCCACTTT.

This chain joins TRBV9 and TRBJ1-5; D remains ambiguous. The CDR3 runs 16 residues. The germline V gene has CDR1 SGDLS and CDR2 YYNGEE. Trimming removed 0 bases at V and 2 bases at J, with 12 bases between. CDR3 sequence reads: CASSVASGRGNQPQHF. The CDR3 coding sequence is TGTGCCAGCAGCGTAGCTAGTGGACGCGGCAATCAGCCCCAGCATTTT.

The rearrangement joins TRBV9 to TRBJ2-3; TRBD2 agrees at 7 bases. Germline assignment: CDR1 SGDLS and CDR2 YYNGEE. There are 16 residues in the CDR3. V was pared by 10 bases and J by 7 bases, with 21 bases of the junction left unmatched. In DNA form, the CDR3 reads TGTGCCTCCAGCGTAAGGGACTACCCTACCGTTAATACGCAGTATTTT. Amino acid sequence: CASSVRDYPTVNTQYF.

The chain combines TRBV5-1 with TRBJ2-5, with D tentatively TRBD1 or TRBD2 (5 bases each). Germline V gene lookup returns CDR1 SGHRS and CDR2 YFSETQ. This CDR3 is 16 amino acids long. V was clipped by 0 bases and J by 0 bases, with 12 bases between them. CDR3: CASSLAGTPYQETQYF. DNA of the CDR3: TGCGCCAGCAGCTTGGCAGGGACCCCGTACCAAGAGACCCAGTACTTC.

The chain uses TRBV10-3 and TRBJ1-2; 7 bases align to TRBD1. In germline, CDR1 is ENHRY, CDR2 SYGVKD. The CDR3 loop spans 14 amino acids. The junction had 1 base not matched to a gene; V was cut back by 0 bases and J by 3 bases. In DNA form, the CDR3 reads TGTGCCATCAGTGAGTCCACAGGGGACTATGGCTACACCTTC. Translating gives CAISESTGDYGYTF.

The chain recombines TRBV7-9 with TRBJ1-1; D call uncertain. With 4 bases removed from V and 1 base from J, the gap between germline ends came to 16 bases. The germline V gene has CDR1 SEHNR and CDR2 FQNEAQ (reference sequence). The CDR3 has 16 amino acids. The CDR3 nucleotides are TGTGCCAGCAGCTCCCCTCTGTCGTTAAGGAACACTGAAGCTTTCTTT. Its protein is CASSSPLSLRNTEAFF.

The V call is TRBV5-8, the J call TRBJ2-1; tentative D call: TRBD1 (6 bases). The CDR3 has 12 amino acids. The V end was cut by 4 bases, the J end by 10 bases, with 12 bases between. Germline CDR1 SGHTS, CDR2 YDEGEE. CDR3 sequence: CASSLPRGEQFF. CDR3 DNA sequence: TGTGCCAGCAGCCTGCCAAGGGGGGAGCAGTTCTTC.

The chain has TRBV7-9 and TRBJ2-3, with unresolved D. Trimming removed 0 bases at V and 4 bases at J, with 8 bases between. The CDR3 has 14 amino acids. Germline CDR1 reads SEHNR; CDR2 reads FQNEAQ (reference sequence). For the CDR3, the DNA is TGTGCCAGCAGCTTAGCGTCCCTCCCAGATACGCAGTATTTT. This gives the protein CASSLASLPDTQYF.

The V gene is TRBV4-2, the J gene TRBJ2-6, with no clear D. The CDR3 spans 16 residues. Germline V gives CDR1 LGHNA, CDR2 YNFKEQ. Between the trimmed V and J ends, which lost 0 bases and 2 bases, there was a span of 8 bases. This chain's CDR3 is CASSQEPGAGANVLTF. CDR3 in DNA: TGTGCCAGCAGCCAAGAGCCTGGGGCTGGGGCCAACGTCCTGACTTTC.

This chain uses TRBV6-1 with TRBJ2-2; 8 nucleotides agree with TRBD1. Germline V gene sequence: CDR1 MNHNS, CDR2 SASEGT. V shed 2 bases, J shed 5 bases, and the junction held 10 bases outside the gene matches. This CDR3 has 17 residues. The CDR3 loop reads CASSERGQGARTGELFF. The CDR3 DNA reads TGTGCCAGCAGTGAAAGGGGGCAGGGGGCTCGAACCGGGGAGCTGTTTTTT.

The CDR3 loop reads CASSPEGRGLQETQYF. In DNA, the CDR3 is TGTGCCAGCAGCCCCGAAGGTCGGGGACTCCAAGAGACCCAGTACTTC. The J gene is TRBJ2-5, the V gene TRBV13, with TRBD2 as a possible D gene (6 bases). The CDR3 totals 16 residues. Germline CDR1 reads PRHDT; CDR2 reads FYEKMQ (reference sequence). Trimming took off 5 bases at V and 1 base at J, with 17 bases between the two ends. Full variable domain (remainder filled in from reference TRBV13 and TRBJ2-5): AAGVIQSPRHLIKEKRETATLKCYPIPRHDTVYWYQQGPGQDPQFLISFYEKMQSDKGSIPDRFSAQQFSDYHSELNMSSLELGDSALYFCASSPEGRGLQETQYFGPGTRLLVL.

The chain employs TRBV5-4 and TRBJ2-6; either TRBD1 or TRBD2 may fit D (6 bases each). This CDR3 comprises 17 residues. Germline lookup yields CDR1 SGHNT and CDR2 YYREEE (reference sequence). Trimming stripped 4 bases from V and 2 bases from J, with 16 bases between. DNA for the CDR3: TGTGCCAGCAGCACCAACGCGAGGGGGGCTGGGGCCAACGTCCTGACTTTC. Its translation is CASSTNARGAGANVLTF. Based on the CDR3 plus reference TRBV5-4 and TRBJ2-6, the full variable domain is ETGVTQSPTHLIKTRGQQVTLRCSSQSGHNTVSWYQQALGQGPQFIFQYYREEENGRGNFPPRFSGLQFPNYSSELNVNALELDDSALYLCASSTNARGAGANVLTFGAGSRLTVL.

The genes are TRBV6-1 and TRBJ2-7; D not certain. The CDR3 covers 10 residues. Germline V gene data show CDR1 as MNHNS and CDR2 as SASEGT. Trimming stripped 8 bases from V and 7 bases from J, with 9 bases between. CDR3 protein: CASLDDEQYF. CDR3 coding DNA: TGTGCCAGCCTAGATGATGAGCAGTACTTC.

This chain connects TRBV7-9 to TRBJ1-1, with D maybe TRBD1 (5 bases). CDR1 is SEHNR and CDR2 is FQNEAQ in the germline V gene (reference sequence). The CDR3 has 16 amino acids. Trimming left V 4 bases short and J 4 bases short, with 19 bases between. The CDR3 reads CASSSGGVDRGTEAFF. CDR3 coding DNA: TGTGCCAGCAGCTCTGGGGGGGTAGATCGGGGCACTGAAGCTTTCTTT.

The CDR3: CASSYRTGGDSPLHF. Written as DNA, the CDR3 is TGTGCCAGCAGTTACCGGACAGGGGGCGATTCACCCCTCCACTTT. The gene calls are TRBV6-6 and TRBJ1-6; TRBD1 matches at 11 bases. J gave up 8 bases and V 2 bases, and 2 bases lay outside the gene matches. This CDR3 is 15 amino acids long. The V gene's germline CDR1 is MNHNY and CDR2 SVGAGI (reference sequence).